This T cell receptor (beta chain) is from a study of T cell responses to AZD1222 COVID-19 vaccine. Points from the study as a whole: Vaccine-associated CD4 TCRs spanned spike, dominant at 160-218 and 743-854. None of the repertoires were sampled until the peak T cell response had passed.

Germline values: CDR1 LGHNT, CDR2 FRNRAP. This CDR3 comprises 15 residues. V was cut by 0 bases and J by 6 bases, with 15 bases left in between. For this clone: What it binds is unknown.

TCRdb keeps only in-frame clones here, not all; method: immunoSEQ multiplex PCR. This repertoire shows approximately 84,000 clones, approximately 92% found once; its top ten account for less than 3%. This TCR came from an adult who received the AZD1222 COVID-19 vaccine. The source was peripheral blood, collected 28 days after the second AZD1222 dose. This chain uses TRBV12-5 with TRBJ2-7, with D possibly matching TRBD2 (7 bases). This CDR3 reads CASGLVTKGGGEQYF. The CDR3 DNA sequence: TGTGCTAGTGGTTTGGTTACTAAGGGAGGGGGCGAGCAGTACTTC.